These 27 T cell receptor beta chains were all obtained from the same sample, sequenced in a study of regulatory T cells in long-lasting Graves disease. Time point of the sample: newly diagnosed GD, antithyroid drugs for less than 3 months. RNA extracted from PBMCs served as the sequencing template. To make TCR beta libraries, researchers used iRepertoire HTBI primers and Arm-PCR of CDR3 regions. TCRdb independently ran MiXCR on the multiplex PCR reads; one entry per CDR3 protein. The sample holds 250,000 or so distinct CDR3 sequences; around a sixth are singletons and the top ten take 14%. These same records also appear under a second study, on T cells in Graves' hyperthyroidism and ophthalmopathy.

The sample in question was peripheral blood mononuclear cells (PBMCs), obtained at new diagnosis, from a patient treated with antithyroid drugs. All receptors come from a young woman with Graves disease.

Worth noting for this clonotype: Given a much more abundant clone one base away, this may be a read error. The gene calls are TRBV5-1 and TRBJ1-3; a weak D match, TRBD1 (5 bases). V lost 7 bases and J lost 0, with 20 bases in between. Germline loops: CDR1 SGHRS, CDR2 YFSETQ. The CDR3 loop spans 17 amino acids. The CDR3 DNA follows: TGCGCCAGCGGCCAACCGGGACTTAGGGACTCTGGAAACACCATATATTTT. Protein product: CASGQPGLRDSGNTIYF.

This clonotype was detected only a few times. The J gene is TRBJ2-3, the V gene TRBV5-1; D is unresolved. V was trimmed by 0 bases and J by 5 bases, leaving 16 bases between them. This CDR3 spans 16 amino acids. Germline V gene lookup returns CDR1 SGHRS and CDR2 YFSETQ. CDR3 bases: TGCGCCAGCAGCTTGGCCTTGGTCCACAGCGTAGATACGCAGTATTTT. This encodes CASSLALVHSVDTQYF. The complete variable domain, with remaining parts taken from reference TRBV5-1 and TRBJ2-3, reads KAGVTQTPRYLIKTRGQQVTLSCSPISGHRSVSWYQQTPGQGLQFLFEYFSETQRNKGNFPGRFSGRQFSNSRSEMNVSTLELGDSALYLCASSLALVHSVDTQYFGPGTRLTVL.

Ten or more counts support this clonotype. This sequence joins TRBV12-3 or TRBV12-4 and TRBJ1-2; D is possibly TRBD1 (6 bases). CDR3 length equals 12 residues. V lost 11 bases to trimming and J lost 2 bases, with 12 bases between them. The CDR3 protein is CAVPDSNYGYTF. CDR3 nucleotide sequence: TGTGCCGTTCCGGACAGCAACTATGGCTACACCTTC.

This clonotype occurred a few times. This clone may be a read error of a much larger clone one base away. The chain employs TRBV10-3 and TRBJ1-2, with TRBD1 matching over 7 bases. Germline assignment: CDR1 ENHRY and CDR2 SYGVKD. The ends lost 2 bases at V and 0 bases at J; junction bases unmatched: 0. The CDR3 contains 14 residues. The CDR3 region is CAISEGTANYGYTF. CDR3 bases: TGTGCCATCAGTGAGGGGACAGCTAACTATGGCTACACCTTC.

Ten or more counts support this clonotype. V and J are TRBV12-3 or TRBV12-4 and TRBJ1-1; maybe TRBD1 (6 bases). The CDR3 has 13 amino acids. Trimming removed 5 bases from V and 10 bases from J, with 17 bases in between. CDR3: CASSPRQVSGAFF. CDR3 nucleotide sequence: TGTGCCAGCAGTCCCCGACAGGTTTCGGGAGCTTTCTTT.

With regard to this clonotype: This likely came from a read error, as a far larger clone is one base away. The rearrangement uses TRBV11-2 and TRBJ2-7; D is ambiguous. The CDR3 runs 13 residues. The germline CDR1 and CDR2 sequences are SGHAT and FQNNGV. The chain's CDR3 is CASSLANTNEQHF. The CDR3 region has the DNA TGTGCCAGCAGCTTAGCTAACACGAACGAGCAGCACTTC.

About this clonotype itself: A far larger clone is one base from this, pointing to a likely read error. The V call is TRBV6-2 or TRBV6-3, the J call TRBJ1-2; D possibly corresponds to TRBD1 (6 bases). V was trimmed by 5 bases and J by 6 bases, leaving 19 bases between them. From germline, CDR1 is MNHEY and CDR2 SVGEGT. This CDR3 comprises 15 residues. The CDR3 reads CASSESLQSGDGYTF. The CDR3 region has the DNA TGTGCCAGCAGTGAGTCGCTCCAGTCAGGGGATGGCTACACCTTC.

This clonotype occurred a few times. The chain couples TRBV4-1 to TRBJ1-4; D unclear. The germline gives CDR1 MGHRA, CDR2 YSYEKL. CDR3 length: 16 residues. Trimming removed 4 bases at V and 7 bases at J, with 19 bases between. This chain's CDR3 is CASSPFSEGLGEKLFF. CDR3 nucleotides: TGCGCCAGCAGCCCTTTTTCAGAAGGGTTGGGTGAAAAACTGTTTTTT.

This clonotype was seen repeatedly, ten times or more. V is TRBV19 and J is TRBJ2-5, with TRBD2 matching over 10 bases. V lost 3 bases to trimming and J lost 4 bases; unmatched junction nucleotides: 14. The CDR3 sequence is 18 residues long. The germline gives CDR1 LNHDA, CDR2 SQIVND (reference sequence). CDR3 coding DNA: TGTGCCAGTAGTATTTGGGATCCGGGACTAGCGAGCCCAGAGACCCAGTACTTC. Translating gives CASSIWDPGLASPETQYF.

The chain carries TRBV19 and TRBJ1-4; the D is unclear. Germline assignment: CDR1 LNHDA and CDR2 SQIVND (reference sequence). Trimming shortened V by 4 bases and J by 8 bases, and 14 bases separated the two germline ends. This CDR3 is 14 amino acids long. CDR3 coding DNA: TGTGCCAGTAGTAGCAGCCCTGGCGGGGAAAAACTGTTTTTT. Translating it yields CASSSSPGGEKLFF.

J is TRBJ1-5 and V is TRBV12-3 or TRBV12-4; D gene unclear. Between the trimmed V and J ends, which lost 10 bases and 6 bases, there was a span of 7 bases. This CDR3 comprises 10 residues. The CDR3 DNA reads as TGTGCCACCGGAGGTCAGCCCCAGCATTTT. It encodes CATGGQPQHF.

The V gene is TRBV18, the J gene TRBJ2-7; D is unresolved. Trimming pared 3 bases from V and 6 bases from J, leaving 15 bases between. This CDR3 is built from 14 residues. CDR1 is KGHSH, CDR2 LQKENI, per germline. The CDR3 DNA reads TGTGCCAGCTCACCGTCCATCGAAGCCGGCGAGCAGTACTTC. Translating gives CASSPSIEAGEQYF.

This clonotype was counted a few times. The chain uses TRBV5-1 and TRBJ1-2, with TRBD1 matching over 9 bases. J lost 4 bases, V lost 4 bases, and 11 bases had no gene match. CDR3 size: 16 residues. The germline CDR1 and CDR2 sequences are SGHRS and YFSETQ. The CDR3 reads CASSPYSQGALYGYTF. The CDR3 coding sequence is TGCGCCAGCAGCCCTTACTCACAGGGGGCTCTCTATGGCTACACCTTC.

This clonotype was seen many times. CDR3 loop: CASREPGGVNTEAFF. CDR3 coding DNA: TGTGCCAGCAGGGAACCGGGGGGGGTGAACACTGAAGCTTTCTTT. This chain uses TRBV2 with TRBJ1-1, with D perhaps matching TRBD1 (5 bases). From germline, CDR1 is SNHLY and CDR2 FYNNEI. This CDR3 is built from 15 residues. The V and J ends lost 6 bases and 0 bases respectively, with 14 bases between them.

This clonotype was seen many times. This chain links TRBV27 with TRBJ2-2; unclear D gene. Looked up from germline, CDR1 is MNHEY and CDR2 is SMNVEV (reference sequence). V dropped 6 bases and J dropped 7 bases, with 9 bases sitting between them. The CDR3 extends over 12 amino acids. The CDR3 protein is CASRLLGGELFF. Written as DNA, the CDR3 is TGTGCCAGCAGACTGCTAGGCGGGGAGCTGTTTTTT.

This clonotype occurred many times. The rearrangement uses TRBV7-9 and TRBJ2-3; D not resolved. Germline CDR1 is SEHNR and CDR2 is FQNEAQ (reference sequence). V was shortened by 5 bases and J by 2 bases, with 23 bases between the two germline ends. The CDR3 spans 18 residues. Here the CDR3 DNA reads TGTGCCAGCAGCGCCCCCGGCGGCCAAGCCCTCCTCACAGATACGCAGTATTTT. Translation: CASSAPGGQALLTDTQYF.

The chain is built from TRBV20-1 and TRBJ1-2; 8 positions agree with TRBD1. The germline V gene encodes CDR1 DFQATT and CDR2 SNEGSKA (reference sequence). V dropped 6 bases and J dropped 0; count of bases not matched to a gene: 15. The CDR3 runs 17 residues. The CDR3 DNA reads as TGCAGTGCAAGACGACCGGGACAGGACCGGCCTAACTATGGCTACACCTTC. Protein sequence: CSARRPGQDRPNYGYTF.

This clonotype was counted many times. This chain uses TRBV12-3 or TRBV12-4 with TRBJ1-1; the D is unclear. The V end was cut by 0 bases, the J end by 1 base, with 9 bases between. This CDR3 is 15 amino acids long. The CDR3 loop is CASSLAGRRNTEAFF. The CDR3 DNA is TGTGCCAGCAGTTTAGCCGGACGCCGGAACACTGAAGCTTTCTTT.

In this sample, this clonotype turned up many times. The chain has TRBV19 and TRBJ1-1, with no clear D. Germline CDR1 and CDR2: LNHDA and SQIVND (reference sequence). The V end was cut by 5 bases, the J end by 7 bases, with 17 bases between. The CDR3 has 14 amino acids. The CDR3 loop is CASSLDGVGSEAFF. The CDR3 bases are TGTGCCAGTAGTCTTGATGGGGTGGGGAGTGAAGCTTTCTTT.

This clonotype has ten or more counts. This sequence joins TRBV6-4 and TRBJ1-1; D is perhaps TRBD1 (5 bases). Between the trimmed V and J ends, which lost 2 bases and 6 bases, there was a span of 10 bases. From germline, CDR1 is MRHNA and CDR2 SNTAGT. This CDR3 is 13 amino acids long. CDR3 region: CASSDRDGAEAFF. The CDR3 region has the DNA TGTGCCAGCAGTGACAGGGACGGAGCTGAAGCTTTCTTT.

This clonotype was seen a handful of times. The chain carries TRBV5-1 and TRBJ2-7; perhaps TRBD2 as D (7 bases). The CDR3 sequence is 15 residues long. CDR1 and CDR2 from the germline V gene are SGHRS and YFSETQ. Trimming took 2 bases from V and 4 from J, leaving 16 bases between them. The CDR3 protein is CASSFGGGLRYEQYF. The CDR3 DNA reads TGCGCCAGCAGCTTTGGGGGGGGGCTCCGATACGAGCAGTACTTC.

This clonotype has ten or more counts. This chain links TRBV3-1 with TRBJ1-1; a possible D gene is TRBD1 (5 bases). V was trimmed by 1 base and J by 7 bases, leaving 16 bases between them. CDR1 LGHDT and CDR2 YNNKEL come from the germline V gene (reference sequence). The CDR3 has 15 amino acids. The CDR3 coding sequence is TGTGCCAGCAGCCAAGGAGCCGGGGGATTTGGTGAAGCTTTCTTT. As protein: CASSQGAGGFGEAFF.

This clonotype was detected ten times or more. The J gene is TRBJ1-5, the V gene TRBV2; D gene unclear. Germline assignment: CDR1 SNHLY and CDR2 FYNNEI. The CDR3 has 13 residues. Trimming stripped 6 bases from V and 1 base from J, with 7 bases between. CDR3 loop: CASSRESNQPQHF. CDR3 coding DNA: TGTGCCAGCAGCCGGGAAAGCAATCAGCCCCAGCATTTT.

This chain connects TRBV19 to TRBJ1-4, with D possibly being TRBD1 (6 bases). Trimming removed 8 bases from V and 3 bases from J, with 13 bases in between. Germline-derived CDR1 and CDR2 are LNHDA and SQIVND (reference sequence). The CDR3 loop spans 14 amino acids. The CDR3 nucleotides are TGTGCCAGTCTTGACAGGACAGCTAATGAAAAACTGTTTTTT. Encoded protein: CASLDRTANEKLFF.

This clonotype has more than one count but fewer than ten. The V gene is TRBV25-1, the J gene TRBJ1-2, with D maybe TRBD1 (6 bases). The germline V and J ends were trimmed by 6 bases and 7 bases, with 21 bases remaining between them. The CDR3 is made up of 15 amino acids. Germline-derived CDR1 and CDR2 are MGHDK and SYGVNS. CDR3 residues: CASRQGGVGFGGYTF. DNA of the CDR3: TGTGCCAGCAGACAGGGTGGGGTAGGGTTCGGTGGCTACACCTTC.

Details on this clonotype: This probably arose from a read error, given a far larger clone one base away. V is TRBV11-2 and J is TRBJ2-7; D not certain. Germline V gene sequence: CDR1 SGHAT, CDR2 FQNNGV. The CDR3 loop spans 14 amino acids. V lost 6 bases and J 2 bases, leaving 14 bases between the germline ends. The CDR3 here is CASSEATDPYEQYF. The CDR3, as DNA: TGTGCCAGCAGTGAAGCTACAGACCCCTACGAGCAGTACTTC.

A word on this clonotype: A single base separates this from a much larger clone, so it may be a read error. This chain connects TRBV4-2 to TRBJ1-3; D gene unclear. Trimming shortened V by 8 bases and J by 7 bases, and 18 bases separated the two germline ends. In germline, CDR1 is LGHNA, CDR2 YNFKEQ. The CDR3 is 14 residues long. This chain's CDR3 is CASGPRRSTNTIYF. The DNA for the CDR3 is TGTGCCAGCGGCCCCCGGAGGAGCACTAACACCATATATTTT.